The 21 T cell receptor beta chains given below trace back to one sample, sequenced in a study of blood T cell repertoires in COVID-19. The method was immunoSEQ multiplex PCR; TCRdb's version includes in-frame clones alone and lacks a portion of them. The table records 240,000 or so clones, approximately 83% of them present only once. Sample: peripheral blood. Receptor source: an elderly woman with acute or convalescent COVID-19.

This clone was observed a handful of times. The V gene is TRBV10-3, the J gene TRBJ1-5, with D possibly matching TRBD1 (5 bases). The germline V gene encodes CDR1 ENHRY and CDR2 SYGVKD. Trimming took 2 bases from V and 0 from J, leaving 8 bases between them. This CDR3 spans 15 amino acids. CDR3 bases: TGTGCCATCAGTGAGGAAACAGGTAGCAATCAGCCCCAGCATTTT. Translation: CAISEETGSNQPQHF.

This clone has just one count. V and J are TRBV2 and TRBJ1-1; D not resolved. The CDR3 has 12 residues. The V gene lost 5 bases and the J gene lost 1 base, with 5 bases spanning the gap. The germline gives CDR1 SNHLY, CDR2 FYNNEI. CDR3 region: CASSRQNTEAFF. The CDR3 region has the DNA TGTGCCAGCAGTAGACAGAACACTGAAGCTTTCTTT.

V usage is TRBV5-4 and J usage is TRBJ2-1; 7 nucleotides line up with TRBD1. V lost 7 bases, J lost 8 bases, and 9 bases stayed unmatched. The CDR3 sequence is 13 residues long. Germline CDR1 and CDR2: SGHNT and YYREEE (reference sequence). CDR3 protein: CASSLTGVHEQFF. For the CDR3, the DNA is TGTGCCAGCTCCCTCACAGGGGTCCATGAGCAGTTCTTC.

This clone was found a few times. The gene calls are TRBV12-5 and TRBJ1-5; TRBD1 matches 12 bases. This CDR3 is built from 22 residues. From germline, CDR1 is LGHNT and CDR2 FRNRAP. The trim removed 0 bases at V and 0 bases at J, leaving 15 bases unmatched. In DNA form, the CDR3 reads TGTGCTAGTGGTTTGGTACCCCCTACCGGGACAGGGGGCCCATATAGCAATCAGCCCCAGCATTTT. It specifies CASGLVPPTGTGGPYSNQPQHF.

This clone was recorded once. This CDR3 is CASSLTGGDEAFF. The CDR3 region has the DNA TGTGCCAGCAGCCTGACAGGGGGGGATGAAGCTTTCTTT. The rearrangement uses TRBV2 and TRBJ1-1; TRBD1 matches at 9 bases. Trimming took 6 bases from V and 7 from J; bases not matched to a gene: 6. The CDR3 has 13 amino acids. Germline CDR1 SNHLY, CDR2 FYNNEI.

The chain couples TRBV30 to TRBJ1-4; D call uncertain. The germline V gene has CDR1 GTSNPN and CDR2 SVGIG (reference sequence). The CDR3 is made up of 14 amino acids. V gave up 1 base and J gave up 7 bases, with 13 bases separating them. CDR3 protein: CAWSAGSKSEKLFF. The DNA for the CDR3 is TGTGCCTGGAGTGCCGGGAGTAAAAGTGAAAAACTGTTTTTT.

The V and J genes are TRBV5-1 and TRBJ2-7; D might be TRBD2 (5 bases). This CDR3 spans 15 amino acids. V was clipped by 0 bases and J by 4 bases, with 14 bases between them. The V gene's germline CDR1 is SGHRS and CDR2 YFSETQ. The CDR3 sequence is CASSLDGERQYEQYF. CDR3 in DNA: TGCGCCAGCAGCTTGGATGGGGAGCGTCAGTACGAGCAGTACTTC.

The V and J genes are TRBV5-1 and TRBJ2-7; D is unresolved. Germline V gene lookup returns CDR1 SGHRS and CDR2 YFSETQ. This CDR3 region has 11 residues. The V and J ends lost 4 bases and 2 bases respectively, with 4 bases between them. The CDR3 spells CASSDTYEQYF. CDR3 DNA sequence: TGCGCCAGCAGCGACACCTACGAGCAGTACTTC.

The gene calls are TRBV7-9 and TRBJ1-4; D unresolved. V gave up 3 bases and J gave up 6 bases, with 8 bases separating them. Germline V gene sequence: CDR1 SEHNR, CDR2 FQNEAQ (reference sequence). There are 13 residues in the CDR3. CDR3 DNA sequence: TGTGCCAGCAGCTTCAGGTTGGATGAAAAACTGTTTTTT. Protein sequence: CASSFRLDEKLFF.

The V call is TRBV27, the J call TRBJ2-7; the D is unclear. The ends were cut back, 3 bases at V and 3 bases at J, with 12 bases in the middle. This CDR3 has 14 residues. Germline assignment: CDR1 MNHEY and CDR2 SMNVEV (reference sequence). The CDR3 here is CASSLLESGYEQYF. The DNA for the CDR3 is TGTGCCAGCAGTTTGTTGGAGTCTGGCTACGAGCAGTACTTC.

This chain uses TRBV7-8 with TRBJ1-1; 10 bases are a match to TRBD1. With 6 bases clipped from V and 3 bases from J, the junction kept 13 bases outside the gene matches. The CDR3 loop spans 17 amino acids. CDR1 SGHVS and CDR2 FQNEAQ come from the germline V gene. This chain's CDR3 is CASSQRGQGFRDTEAFF. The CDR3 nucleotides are TGTGCCAGCAGTCAAAGGGGACAGGGGTTCCGGGACACTGAAGCTTTCTTT.

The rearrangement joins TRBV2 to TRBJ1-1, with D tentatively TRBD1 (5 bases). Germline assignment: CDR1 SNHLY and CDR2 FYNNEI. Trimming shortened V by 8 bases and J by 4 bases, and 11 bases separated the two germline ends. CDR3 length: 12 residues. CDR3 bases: TGTGCCAGCGTCAGGGAGGGCACTGAAGCTTTCTTT. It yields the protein CASVREGTEAFF.

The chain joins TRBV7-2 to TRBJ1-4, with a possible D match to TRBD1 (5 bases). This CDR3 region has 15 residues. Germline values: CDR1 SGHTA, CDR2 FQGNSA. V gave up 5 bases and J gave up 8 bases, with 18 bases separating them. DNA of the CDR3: TGTGCCAGCAGCCCCGGGGGGAGGGTTGACGAAAAACTGTTTTTT. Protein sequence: CASSPGGRVDEKLFF. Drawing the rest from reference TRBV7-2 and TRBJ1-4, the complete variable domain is GAGVSQSPSNKVTEKGKDVELRCDPISGHTALYWYRQSLGQGLEFLIYFQGNSAPDKSGLPSDRFSAERTGGSVSTLTIQRTQQEDSAVYLCASSPGGRVDEKLFFGSGTQLSVL.

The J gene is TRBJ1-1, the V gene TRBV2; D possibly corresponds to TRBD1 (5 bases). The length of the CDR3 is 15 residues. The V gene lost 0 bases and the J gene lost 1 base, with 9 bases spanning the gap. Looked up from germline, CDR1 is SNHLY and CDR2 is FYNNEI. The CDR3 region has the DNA TGTGCCAGCAGTGAAGCCAAGGGGTCGAACACTGAAGCTTTCTTT. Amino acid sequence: CASSEAKGSNTEAFF.

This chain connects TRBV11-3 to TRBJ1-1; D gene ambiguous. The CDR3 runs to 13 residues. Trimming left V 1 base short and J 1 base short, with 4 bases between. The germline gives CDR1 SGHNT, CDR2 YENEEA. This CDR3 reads CASSLVRNTEAFF. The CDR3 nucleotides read TGTGCCAGCAGCTTAGTTAGGAACACTGAAGCTTTCTTT.

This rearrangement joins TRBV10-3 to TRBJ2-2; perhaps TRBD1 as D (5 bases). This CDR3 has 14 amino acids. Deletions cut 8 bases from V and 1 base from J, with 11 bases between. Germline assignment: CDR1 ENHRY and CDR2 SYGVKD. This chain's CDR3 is CAIPWQGNTGELFF. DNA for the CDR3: TGTGCCATCCCGTGGCAGGGGAACACCGGGGAGCTGTTTTTT.

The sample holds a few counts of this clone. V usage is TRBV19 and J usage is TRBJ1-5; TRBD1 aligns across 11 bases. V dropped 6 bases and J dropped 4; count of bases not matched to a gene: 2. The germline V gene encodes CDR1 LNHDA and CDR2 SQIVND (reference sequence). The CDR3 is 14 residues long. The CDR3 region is CASRGTGGNQPQHF. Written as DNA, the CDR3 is TGTGCCAGTAGGGGGACAGGGGGAAATCAGCCCCAGCATTTT.

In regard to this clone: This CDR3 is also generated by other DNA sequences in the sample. The CDR3: CASSPRDQETQYF. For the CDR3, the DNA is TGTGCCAGCTCACCGCGTGACCAAGAGACCCAGTACTTC. The chain joins TRBV18 to TRBJ2-5; D unclear. V gave up 3 bases and J gave up 0 bases, with 5 bases separating them. Germline-derived CDR1 and CDR2 are KGHSH and LQKENI. The CDR3 is 13 amino acids.

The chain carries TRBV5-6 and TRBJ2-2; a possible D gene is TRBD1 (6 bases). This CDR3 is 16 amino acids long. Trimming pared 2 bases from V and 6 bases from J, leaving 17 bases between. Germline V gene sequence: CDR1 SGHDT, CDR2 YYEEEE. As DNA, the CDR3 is TGTGCCAGCAGCTTTGGAACAGGGAATAGGGCCGGGGAGCTGTTTTTT. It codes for CASSFGTGNRAGELFF.

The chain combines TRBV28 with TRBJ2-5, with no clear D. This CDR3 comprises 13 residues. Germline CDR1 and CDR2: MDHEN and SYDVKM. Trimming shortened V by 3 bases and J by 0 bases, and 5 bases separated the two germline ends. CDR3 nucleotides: TGTGCCAGCAGTTTCAGGCACCAAGAGACCCAGTACTTC. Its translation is CASSFRHQETQYF. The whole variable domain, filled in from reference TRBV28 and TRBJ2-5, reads DVKVTQSSRYLVKRTGEKVFLECVQDMDHENMFWYRQDPGLGLRLIYFSYDVKMKEKGDIPEGYSVSREKKERFSLILESASTNQTSMYLCASSFRHQETQYFGPGTRLLVL.

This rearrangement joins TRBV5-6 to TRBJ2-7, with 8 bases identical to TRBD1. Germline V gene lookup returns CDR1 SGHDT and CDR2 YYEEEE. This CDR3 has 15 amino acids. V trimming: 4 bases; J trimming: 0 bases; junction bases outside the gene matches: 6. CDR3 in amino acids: CASSTWTGSSYEQYF. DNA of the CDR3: TGTGCCAGCAGCACCTGGACAGGGAGCTCCTACGAGCAGTACTTC.